These 29 T cell receptor beta chains originate from one sample sequenced in a study of T cells after yellow fever vaccination. Using its own MiXCR run on the 5' RACE reads, TCRdb lists one record per CDR3 protein. The sample has roughly 300,000 distinct CDR3 sequences; around 7% are singletons. Material: PBMCs, obtained about 41 days after the first yellow fever vaccination. The receptor source for this set is a man between 18 and 35 years old who received the YFV17D yellow fever vaccine.

This clonotype showed up just a few times. The chain joins TRBV6-5 to TRBJ1-4; D gene ambiguous. Trimming stripped 5 bases from V and 0 bases from J, with 13 bases between. This CDR3 comprises 16 residues. The germline V gene has CDR1 MNHEY and CDR2 SVGAGI. CDR3 nucleotides: TGTGCCAGCAGTCCACCGAGGGCCGCAACTAATGAAAAACTGTTTTTT. It is translated as CASSPPRAATNEKLFF.

At least ten counts were recorded for this clonotype. The chain is built from TRBV20-1 and TRBJ2-5, with D perhaps TRBD2 (6 bases). The CDR3 loop spans 12 amino acids. Trimming pared 2 bases from V and 5 bases from J, leaving 9 bases between. The germline V gene encodes CDR1 DFQATT and CDR2 SNEGSKA (reference sequence). CDR3 coding DNA: TGCAGTGCTAGACGCAGCGGGGAGACCCAGTACTTC. Translating it yields CSARRSGETQYF.

There are many counts of this clonotype. The chain carries TRBV5-6 and TRBJ1-2; possible D gene TRBD1, 6 bases. Germline values: CDR1 SGHDT, CDR2 YYEEEE. The CDR3 sequence is 13 residues long. Trimming removed 0 bases from V and 4 bases from J, with 7 bases in between. The CDR3 sequence is CASSLGGGYGYTF. CDR3 DNA sequence: TGTGCCAGCAGCTTGGGAGGGGGCTATGGCTACACCTTC. The entire variable domain, with the rest obtained from reference TRBV5-6 and TRBJ1-2, is as follows: DAGVTQSPTHLIKTRGQQVTLRCSPKSGHDTVSWYQQALGQGPQFIFQYYEEEERQRGNFPDRFSGHQFPNYSSELNVNALLLGDSALYLCASSLGGGYGYTFGSGTRLTVV.

In its sample, this clonotype was seen a few times. The chain has TRBV12-3 or TRBV12-4 and TRBJ1-2; D remains ambiguous. The CDR3 runs 14 residues. V was trimmed by 2 bases and J by 4 bases, leaving 11 bases between them. The CDR3 DNA is TGTGCCAGCAGTTTACGGGGAGCTATCTATGGCTACACCTTC. It translates to CASSLRGAIYGYTF.

This clonotype came up many times. V and J are TRBV6-1 and TRBJ2-7, with D possibly TRBD2 on 6 matching bases. V was shortened by 6 bases and J by 2 bases, with 20 bases between the two germline ends. CDR3 length equals 16 residues. The germline V gene has CDR1 MNHNS and CDR2 SASEGT. This chain's CDR3 is CASSAYFEAGTYEQYF. For the CDR3, the DNA is TGTGCCAGCAGCGCATACTTTGAAGCGGGTACCTACGAGCAGTACTTC.

A few counts support this clonotype. The genes are TRBV18 and TRBJ1-5; D is ambiguous. CDR1 KGHSH and CDR2 LQKENI come from the germline V gene. This CDR3 comprises 13 residues. Trimming took off 6 bases at V and 11 bases at J, with 17 bases between the two ends. The CDR3 DNA sequence: TGTGCCAGCTCTCCTAGAAGCGGGCAGTCCCAGCATTTT. It codes for CASSPRSGQSQHF.

This clonotype was counted many times. V gene TRBV5-1 combines with J gene TRBJ2-7; the D call may be TRBD1 or TRBD2 (5 bases each). This CDR3 has 11 residues. Trimming shortened V by 5 bases and J by 6 bases, and 9 bases separated the two germline ends. In germline, CDR1 is SGHRS, CDR2 YFSETQ. The DNA of the CDR3 is TGCGCCAGCAGTGAGGGGTCCGAGCAGTACTTC. Its protein product is CASSEGSEQYF.

At least ten counts were recorded for this clonotype. The gene calls are TRBV6-1 and TRBJ2-3; 10 bases are a match to TRBD2. V trimming: 6 bases; J trimming: 2 bases; junction bases outside the gene matches: 5. Germline assignment: CDR1 MNHNS and CDR2 SASEGT. CDR3 length: 15 residues. The CDR3 region has the DNA TGTGCCAGCAGCCTGGGACTAGCGAACACAGATACGCAGTATTTT. This encodes CASSLGLANTDTQYF.

The J gene is TRBJ1-1, the V gene TRBV18; D gene ambiguous. The ends were cut back, 3 bases at V and 5 bases at J, with 13 bases in the middle. There are 14 residues in the CDR3. CDR1 is KGHSH and CDR2 is LQKENI in the germline V gene. Written as DNA, the CDR3 is TGTGCCAGCTCACCGACGTCTGAATGGACTGAAGCTTTCTTT. Amino acid sequence: CASSPTSEWTEAFF.

This clonotype was seen ten or more times. CDR3 coding DNA: TGTGCCAGCAGCTTAGGGGTAGGGGGAGCCGAGCAGTACTTC. Its protein is CASSLGVGGAEQYF. The rearrangement links TRBV7-2 to TRBJ2-7, with D possibly TRBD1 on 6 matching bases. Germline V gene sequence: CDR1 SGHTA, CDR2 FQGNSA. V dropped 1 base and J dropped 6 bases, with 13 bases sitting between them. The CDR3 is made up of 14 amino acids.

The V gene is TRBV11-2, the J gene TRBJ2-7, with no clear D. The CDR3 consists of 14 residues. Germline V lookup: CDR1 SGHAT, CDR2 FQNNGV. The V end was cut by 1 base, the J end by 1 base, with 8 bases between. The CDR3: CASSLGLLSYEQYV. CDR3 nucleotides: TGTGCCAGCAGCTTAGGGCTTCTTTCCTACGAGCAGTACGTC.

This clonotype was counted between two and nine times. An end of the junction differs from the germline gene, which may be a read error. The V call is TRBV12-3 or TRBV12-4, the J call TRBJ2-2; the match to TRBD2 covers 9 bases. The CDR3 spans 12 residues. The CDR3 DNA reads as TGTGCCAGCAGTGTAGCGGGGGCGGAGCTGTTTTTT. Protein product: CASSVAGAELFF.

Many counts were recorded for this clonotype. The rearrangement joins TRBV4-3 to TRBJ2-1; 9 bases align to TRBD2. This CDR3 contains 17 residues. Trimming removed 0 bases from V and 4 bases from J; junction bases left unmatched: 7. Germline assignment: CDR1 LGHNA and CDR2 YSLEER. CDR3 coding DNA: TGCGCCAGCAGCCAAGATGAAGGCGGGGGGGCTTACAATGAGCAGTTCTTC. This translates into CASSQDEGGGAYNEQFF.

There are a few counts of this clonotype. V and J are TRBV12-3 or TRBV12-4 and TRBJ1-6; D uncertain. The CDR3 spans 13 residues. The ends were cut back, 4 bases at V and 10 bases at J, with 11 bases in the middle. The CDR3 spells CASSSQQESPLHF. The DNA for the CDR3 is TGTGCCAGCAGTTCCCAGCAGGAATCACCCCTCCACTTT.

This clonotype showed up just a few times. The chain employs TRBV29-1 and TRBJ1-2; D remains unclear. The V end was cut by 4 bases, the J end by 5 bases, with 17 bases between. The CDR3 is 14 amino acids. Germline-derived CDR1 and CDR2 are SQVTM and ANQGSEA. DNA for the CDR3: TGCAGCGTTGCCAAACGAGAGGGCTGGTATGGCTACACCTTC. The encoded protein is CSVAKREGWYGYTF.

This rearrangement joins TRBV4-3 to TRBJ2-3; 14 positions match TRBD2. The V gene's germline CDR1 is LGHNA and CDR2 YSLEER. The V segment lost 4 bases and the J segment 10 bases; nucleotides outside the gene matches: 13. The CDR3 extends over 17 amino acids. The CDR3 DNA sequence: TGCGCCAGCAGCCTCCATGTGGGGACTAGCGGGGGATGGGCGCAGTATTTT. It is translated as CASSLHVGTSGGWAQYF.

This chain uses TRBV29-1 with TRBJ2-5; 8 bases agree with TRBD2. CDR1 is SQVTM, CDR2 ANQGSEA, per germline. V lost 6 bases, J lost 1 base, and 4 bases stayed unmatched. This CDR3 has 13 residues. The CDR3 DNA reads as TGCAGCGTCCGGCGGGGGGCCCAAGAGACCCAGTACTTC. The encoded protein is CSVRRGAQETQYF. Based on the CDR3 plus reference TRBV29-1 and TRBJ2-5, the full variable domain is SAVISQKPSRDICQRGTSLTIQCQVDSQVTMMFWYRQQPGQSLTLIATANQGSEATYESGFVIDKFPISRPNLTFSTLTVSNMSPEDSSIYLCSVRRGAQETQYFGPGTRLLVL.

The rearrangement links TRBV9 to TRBJ1-2, with TRBD1 as a possible D gene (5 bases). The CDR3 runs to 16 residues. Germline V gene sequence: CDR1 SGDLS, CDR2 YYNGEE. The germline V and J ends were trimmed by 4 bases and 4 bases, with 20 bases remaining between them. Written as DNA, the CDR3 is TGTGCCAGCAGCTCAGAAGGGACCACCAAATTCTATGGCTACACCTTC. It translates to CASSSEGTTKFYGYTF.

This clonotype has more than one count but fewer than ten. In DNA, the CDR3 is TGTGCCAGCAGAGATTTGGACTTTCCGAACACTGAAGCTTTCTTT. The encoded protein is CASRDLDFPNTEAFF. The genes are TRBV12-3 or TRBV12-4 and TRBJ1-1, with no clear D. With 6 bases removed from V and 1 base from J, the gap between germline ends came to 15 bases. The CDR3 length is 15 residues.

The sample holds many counts of this clonotype. The chain combines TRBV6-5 with TRBJ2-5, with TRBD2 matching 7 bases. The V gene's germline CDR1 is MNHEY and CDR2 SVGAGI. V trimming: 5 bases; J trimming: 1 base; junction bases outside the gene matches: 4. The CDR3 has 14 residues. CDR3 amino acids: CASSTRGSQETQYF. The CDR3 DNA follows: TGTGCCAGCAGTACACGCGGGAGCCAAGAGACCCAGTACTTC.

This clonotype was seen many times. At one end, the junction sequence differs from germline, possibly due to a read error. The rearrangement joins TRBV20-1 to TRBJ2-3, with 7 positions matching TRBD1. Germline V lookup: CDR1 DFQATT, CDR2 SNEGSKA (reference sequence). This CDR3 has 11 residues. Here the CDR3 reads CSAVTDRVHFF. DNA for the CDR3: TGCAGTGCCGTTACCGACAGGGTCCATTTTTTT.

This clonotype was recorded many times. Here the CDR3 reads CASSLSSGGVSSYNEQFF. For the CDR3, the DNA is TGTGCCAGCAGCTTATCTAGCGGGGGGGTGAGCTCCTACAATGAGCAGTTCTTC. The chain recombines TRBV11-2 with TRBJ2-1, with 12 bases that match TRBD2. Germline loops: CDR1 SGHAT, CDR2 FQNNGV. This CDR3 region has 18 residues. V lost 2 bases to trimming and J lost 0 bases; unmatched junction nucleotides: 5. The whole variable domain, remainder taken from reference TRBV11-2 and TRBJ2-1, is EAGVAQSPRYKIIEKRQSVAFWCNPISGHATLYWYQQILGQGPKLLIQFQNNGVVDDSQLPKDRFSAERLKGVDSTLKIQPAKLEDSAVYLCASSLSSGGVSSYNEQFFGPGTRLTVL.

The table lists this clonotype with a few counts. This rearrangement joins TRBV10-3 to TRBJ2-1, with 9 bases lining up with TRBD2. J lost 9 bases, V lost 4 bases, and 4 bases had no gene match. CDR3 length: 13 residues. CDR1 and CDR2 from the germline V gene are ENHRY and SYGVKD. The CDR3 region has the DNA TGTGCCATCAGTGGTGGCGGGGGGGGTGAGCAGTTCTTC. Its translation: CAISGGGGGEQFF.

This clonotype was seen only a few times. V gene TRBV20-1 combines with J gene TRBJ2-5; D may be TRBD2 (5 bases). Deletions cut 3 bases from V and 4 bases from J, with 15 bases between. This CDR3 spans 14 amino acids. The V gene's germline CDR1 is DFQATT and CDR2 SNEGSKA (reference sequence). The CDR3 region has the DNA TGCAGTGCTAGGTACTCAACCCGGGGAGAGACCCAGTACTTC. Translation gives CSARYSTRGETQYF.

There are many counts of this clonotype. The chain has TRBV12-3 or TRBV12-4 and TRBJ2-2, with TRBD1 matching 8 bases. J gave up 7 bases and V 4 bases, and 11 bases lay outside the gene matches. The CDR3 sequence is 16 residues long. CDR3 nucleotide sequence: TGTGCCAGCAGTTCGTCGACAGGGGATGAAGGCGGGGAGCTGTTTTTT. This sequence encodes CASSSSTGDEGGELFF.

In its sample, this clonotype was seen a few times. The chain joins TRBV20-1 to TRBJ2-1; D call uncertain. Germline assignment: CDR1 DFQATT and CDR2 SNEGSKA (reference sequence). V was pared by 6 bases and J by 8 bases, with 11 bases between. The CDR3 has 11 residues. The CDR3 region is CSARRRDEQFF. The CDR3 coding sequence is TGCAGTGCACGCCGACGGGATGAGCAGTTCTTC.

This chain uses TRBV4-1 with TRBJ2-3; weak D call: TRBD2 (5 bases). Germline V gene data show CDR1 as MGHRA and CDR2 as YSYEKL. Trimming took 1 base from V and 3 from J, leaving 11 bases between them. The CDR3 length is 15 residues. The CDR3 DNA is TGCGCCAGCAGCCAAGTGGAGGTTGGGACAGATACGCAGTATTTT. Its protein product is CASSQVEVGTDTQYF.

This clonotype was observed a handful of times. V gene TRBV18 combines with J gene TRBJ1-2, with D perhaps TRBD1 (5 bases). Trimming cost V 3 bases and J 1 base, with 12 bases left between them. The CDR3 runs 15 residues. The germline CDR1 and CDR2 sequences are KGHSH and LQKENI. The CDR3 region is CASSPRDGLNYGYTF. CDR3 coding DNA: TGTGCCAGCTCACCGCGGGACGGTCTTAACTATGGCTACACCTTC.

The rearrangement links TRBV20-1 to TRBJ2-7; D is possibly TRBD1 (5 bases). There are 12 residues in the CDR3. The germline V and J ends were trimmed by 3 bases and 1 base, with 7 bases remaining between them. CDR1 and CDR2 from the germline V gene are DFQATT and SNEGSKA (reference sequence). CDR3 protein: CSASQGSYEQYV. The DNA for the CDR3 is TGCAGTGCTAGTCAGGGTTCCTACGAGCAGTACGTC.